A single sample is the source of the 27 T cell receptor beta chains below, sequenced in a study of T cell changes during pregnancy in multiple sclerosis. TCRdb's copy holds only in-frame clones and misses some; the assay was immunoSEQ multiplex PCR. In the table there are 68,000 or so clones, 75% to 95% of which are singletons. This sample comprised peripheral blood, obtained in the second trimester of pregnancy. These receptors were obtained from a female donor with multiple sclerosis, enrolled in a pregnancy study.

This chain connects TRBV5-6 to TRBJ1-2; 7 bases fit TRBD1. This CDR3 is 16 amino acids long. Germline V lookup: CDR1 SGHDT, CDR2 YYEEEE. V lost 3 bases, J lost 8 bases, and 16 bases stayed unmatched. The CDR3 protein is CASSSGTVFTGGGYTF. In DNA form, the CDR3 reads TGTGCCAGCAGCTCCGGGACAGTCTTCACGGGGGGGGGCTACACCTTC.

This chain uses TRBV18 with TRBJ2-3, with a weak D call TRBD2 (7 bases). Trimming removed 0 bases at V and 1 base at J, with 14 bases between. This CDR3 has 17 amino acids. The germline V gene encodes CDR1 KGHSH and CDR2 LQKENI. CDR3 DNA: TGTGCCAGCTCACCACCGCGGGGGCACCTTGGCACAGATACGCAGTATTTT. It encodes CASSPPRGHLGTDTQYF.

The CDR3 coding sequence is TGTGCCAGCAGTGACTCGCTAGCAGTTACCACAGATACGCAGTATTTT. Translating it yields CASSDSLAVTTDTQYF. This chain links TRBV6-4 with TRBJ2-3; possible D gene TRBD2, 5 bases. Trimming pared 0 bases from V and 2 bases from J, leaving 12 bases between. From germline, CDR1 is MRHNA and CDR2 SNTAGT. The CDR3 has 16 amino acids.

The V call is TRBV7-2, the J call TRBJ1-1; D is unclear. Germline CDR1 is SGHTA and CDR2 is FQGNSA. Trimming cost V 11 bases and J 0 bases, with 13 bases left between them. This CDR3 region has 13 residues. The CDR3 spells CAVRGTMNTEAFF. The DNA for the CDR3 is TGTGCCGTCCGGGGAACTATGAACACTGAAGCTTTCTTT. Drawing the rest from reference TRBV7-2 and TRBJ1-1, the complete variable domain is GAGVSQSPSNKVTEKGKDVELRCDPISGHTALYWYRQSLGQGLEFLIYFQGNSAPDKSGLPSDRFSAERTGGSVSTLTIQRTQQEDSAVYLCAVRGTMNTEAFFGQGTRLTVV.

The chain recombines TRBV18 with TRBJ2-1; 8 nucleotides align to TRBD1. The CDR3 consists of 14 residues. Germline V lookup: CDR1 KGHSH, CDR2 LQKENI. Losses at the gene ends were 1 base for V and 5 bases for J; bases not matched to a gene: 1. In nucleotides, the CDR3 is TGTGCCAGCTCACCACTGGACAGGGACAATGAGCAGTTCTTC. Protein sequence: CASSPLDRDNEQFF.

CDR3 amino acids: CAWSSTDYSNQPQHF. The CDR3 DNA sequence: TGTGCCTGGAGTAGTACGGACTATAGCAATCAGCCCCAGCATTTT. The chain couples TRBV30 to TRBJ1-5; D gene unclear. The V gene lost 2 bases and the J gene lost 0 bases, with 11 bases spanning the gap. Germline V gene sequence: CDR1 GTSNPN, CDR2 SVGIG (reference sequence). The CDR3 has 15 residues.

The J gene is TRBJ2-7, the V gene TRBV9; 10 bases fit TRBD1. This CDR3 is built from 14 residues. Germline V gene data show CDR1 as SGDLS and CDR2 as YYNGEE. The V and J ends lost 3 bases and 3 bases, in that order; junction bases with no gene match: 3. The CDR3 here is CASSGTGGSYEQYF. DNA of the CDR3: TGTGCCAGCAGCGGGACAGGGGGGAGCTACGAGCAGTACTTC.

The gene calls are TRBV13 and TRBJ2-7; D is perhaps TRBD2 (5 bases). From germline, CDR1 is PRHDT and CDR2 FYEKMQ (reference sequence). Trimming shortened V by 3 bases and J by 4 bases, and 10 bases separated the two germline ends. The CDR3 runs 13 residues. The CDR3 region is CASSFGDSYEQYF. The CDR3 DNA reads as TGTGCCAGCAGCTTCGGGGATAGTTACGAGCAGTACTTC.

V is TRBV5-8 and J is TRBJ1-6; 9 bases match TRBD1. This CDR3 is built from 17 residues. From germline, CDR1 is SGHTS and CDR2 YDEGEE. With V trimmed by 4 bases and J by 7 bases, 12 bases remained unmatched. CDR3 bases: TGTGCCAGCAGCCTTAAGATATCCGGGACAGGGAATTCACCCCTCCACTTT. Translating gives CASSLKISGTGNSPLHF.

This chain uses TRBV6-4 with TRBJ2-3; 13 bases agree with TRBD2. Germline V CDR1 and CDR2: MRHNA, SNTAGT. This CDR3 region has 17 residues. J gave up 3 bases and V 0 bases, and 3 bases lay outside the gene matches. CDR3 nucleotides: TGTGCCAGCAGTGACTCTGCGACTAGCGGGGGGACAGATACGCAGTATTTT. Its protein is CASSDSATSGGTDTQYF.

The CDR3 coding sequence is TGTGCCAGCAGCGTAGGACTAGCGGGGTACGAGCAGTACTTC. Translation: CASSVGLAGYEQYF. The chain has TRBV9 and TRBJ2-7; 11 bases line up with TRBD2. Unmatched junction bases numbered 0, after V lost 0 bases and J lost 4 bases. Germline assignment: CDR1 SGDLS and CDR2 YYNGEE. CDR3 length: 14 residues.

The V call is TRBV5-4, the J call TRBJ2-5; TRBD1 matches at 9 bases. Germline V lookup: CDR1 SGHNT, CDR2 YYREEE (reference sequence). The junction had 8 bases not matched to a gene; V was cut back by 3 bases and J by 5 bases. The CDR3 is made up of 15 amino acids. For the CDR3, the DNA is TGTGCCAGCAGCTATACAGGGGGCTTAGGGGAGACCCAGTACTTC. Translated, it gives CASSYTGGLGETQYF.

This rearrangement joins TRBV27 to TRBJ2-3, with D maybe TRBD2 (6 bases). The germline V and J ends were trimmed by 7 bases and 4 bases, with 15 bases remaining between them. The CDR3 runs 14 residues. In germline, CDR1 is MNHEY, CDR2 SMNVEV (reference sequence). CDR3 sequence: CASTTRGGADTQYF. CDR3 in DNA: TGTGCCAGCACTACCCGGGGCGGGGCAGATACGCAGTATTTT.

The rearrangement uses TRBV27 and TRBJ2-5; 10 bases line up with TRBD2. This CDR3 is 16 amino acids long. V trimming: 6 bases; J trimming: 1 base; junction bases outside the gene matches: 8. CDR1 is MNHEY, CDR2 SMNVEV, per germline (reference sequence). The CDR3 here is CASSYVAGGSQETQYF. The CDR3 nucleotides are TGTGCCAGCAGCTACGTAGCGGGGGGTTCCCAAGAGACCCAGTACTTC.

V usage is TRBV23-1 and J usage is TRBJ1-2; the match to TRBD1 covers 9 bases. TRBV23-1 counts as an open reading frame of uncertain function. The CDR3 is 22 amino acids. V gave up 3 bases and J gave up 2 bases; unmatched junction bases: 25. In DNA form, the CDR3 reads TGCGCCAGCAGTCATCAGCCAAAGCCCGGGACAGGGAACAAGAAAGCAAACTATGGCTACACCTTC. Amino acids: CASSHQPKPGTGNKKANYGYTF.

The chain carries TRBV5-4 and TRBJ1-2, with 12 bases that match TRBD1. Germline values: CDR1 SGHNT, CDR2 YYREEE (reference sequence). The CDR3 is made up of 16 amino acids. Germline trimming cut 0 bases from V and 8 bases from J; bases unmatched to any gene: 8. CDR3 loop: CASSLAQGTGGGGYTF. In DNA form, the CDR3 reads TGTGCCAGCAGCTTGGCCCAAGGGACAGGGGGCGGAGGCTACACCTTC.

V and J are TRBV4-2 and TRBJ1-2, with a tentative D call TRBD1 (5 bases). V lost 2 bases and J lost 3, with 10 bases in between. The germline V gene encodes CDR1 LGHNA and CDR2 YNFKEQ. The CDR3 contains 14 residues. CDR3 DNA sequence: TGTGCCAGCAGCCAAAGTGCGACAGACTATGGCTACACCTTC. It specifies CASSQSATDYGYTF.

CDR3 sequence: CASSQEPGAYEQYF. CDR3 DNA sequence: TGCGCCAGCAGCCAAGAGCCAGGGGCCTACGAGCAGTACTTC. This sequence joins TRBV4-3 and TRBJ2-7; D possibly corresponds to TRBD1 (6 bases). The CDR3 has 14 amino acids. Germline V gene sequence: CDR1 LGHNA, CDR2 YSLEER. Trimming cost V 0 bases and J 2 bases, with 8 bases left between them.

As DNA, the CDR3 is TGTGCCAGCAGCTTGCCGGCGGTCTCCTACAATGAGCAGTTCTTC. Translated: CASSLPAVSYNEQFF. This chain links TRBV7-9 with TRBJ2-1; D is unclear. CDR1 and CDR2 from the germline V gene are SEHNR and FQNEAQ (reference sequence). Deletions cut 3 bases from V and 0 bases from J, with 9 bases between. This CDR3 spans 15 amino acids.

The sample holds one count of this clone. The J gene is TRBJ2-1, the V gene TRBV5-1; 13 bases match TRBD2. The CDR3 sequence is 16 residues long. V shed 3 bases, J shed 9 bases, and the junction held 9 bases outside the gene matches. Germline V lookup: CDR1 SGHRS, CDR2 YFSETQ. In DNA form, the CDR3 reads TGCGCCAGCAGCTCGGGACTAGCGGGGAGATACGGTGAGCAGTTCTTC. Protein product: CASSSGLAGRYGEQFF.

V gene TRBV19 combines with J gene TRBJ2-3; 9 nucleotides align to TRBD1. The CDR3 loop spans 16 amino acids. CDR1 is LNHDA, CDR2 SQIVND, per germline (reference sequence). The junction had 10 bases not matched to a gene; V was cut back by 4 bases and J by 5 bases. Here the CDR3 reads CASSTYLPDRGDTQYF. CDR3 bases: TGTGCCAGTAGTACCTACCTCCCGGACAGGGGAGATACGCAGTATTTT.

DNA of the CDR3: TGTGCCAGCCGCGGACAATCGGAGACCCAGTACTTC. Translated, it gives CASRGQSETQYF. The genes are TRBV6-5 and TRBJ2-5, with a tentative D call TRBD1 (5 bases). Trimming pared 8 bases from V and 5 bases from J, leaving 12 bases between. CDR3 length equals 12 residues. Germline V gives CDR1 MNHEY, CDR2 SVGAGI.

This sequence joins TRBV6-1 and TRBJ1-6; TRBD1 might be the D (6 bases). Germline values: CDR1 MNHNS, CDR2 SASEGT. V was trimmed by 1 base and J by 10 bases, leaving 14 bases between them. This CDR3 region has 15 residues. In DNA form, the CDR3 reads TGTGCCAGCAGTGAAGAGGGGGTCCCCGCCTCACCCCTCCACTTT. Its translation is CASSEEGVPASPLHF.

J is TRBJ1-4 and V is TRBV13; the match to TRBD1 covers 10 bases. Germline V gives CDR1 PRHDT, CDR2 FYEKMQ (reference sequence). Trimming at V came to 5 bases and at J to 6 bases, leaving 3 bases not matched to a gene. The CDR3 sequence is 14 residues long. The CDR3 bases are TGTGCCAGCAGCCCGACAGGGGGCGATGAAAAACTGTTTTTT. Encoded protein: CASSPTGGDEKLFF.

This clone was observed a few times. This chain uses TRBV9 with TRBJ1-1; no firm D call. The V end was cut by 4 bases, the J end by 1 base, with 14 bases between. The CDR3 covers 15 residues. Per the germline V gene, CDR1 is SGDLS and CDR2 is YYNGEE. CDR3 coding DNA: TGTGCCAGCAGCCCCCTGGCGGGCCAGAACACTGAAGCTTTCTTT. Translating it yields CASSPLAGQNTEAFF.

This clone was detected once. This chain connects TRBV6-5 to TRBJ2-1, with no clear D. The CDR3 has 11 residues. Trimming took 5 bases from V and 9 from J, leaving 8 bases between them. Germline V lookup: CDR1 MNHEY, CDR2 SVGAGI. CDR3 coding DNA: TGTGCCAGCAGTCTTCTCAGTGAGCAGTTCTTC. This gives the protein CASSLLSEQFF.

V is TRBV7-9 and J is TRBJ1-1; D is undetermined. Between the trimmed V and J ends, which lost 1 base and 4 bases, there was a span of 10 bases. Germline loops: CDR1 SEHNR, CDR2 FQNEAQ (reference sequence). The CDR3 contains 14 residues. The CDR3 region has the DNA TGTGCCAGCAGCTTAGTCCAGGCTGGCACTGAAGCTTTCTTT. It codes for CASSLVQAGTEAFF.